This passage covers 32 T cell receptor beta chains from one sample sequenced in a study of control samples from healthy donors and cancer patients. The data were produced by immunoSEQ multiplex PCR, yet TCRdb's version contains in-frame clones alone and is incomplete. The repertoire includes around 80,000 clones, 70% to 90% of them detected once, and 5% to 7% sits in the top ten. The specimen was blood. The receptors shown here come from a woman between 50 and 59 years old in good health.

The chain couples TRBV6-5 to TRBJ1-2; D may be TRBD1 (5 bases). The CDR3 has 14 residues. Germline V gene lookup returns CDR1 MNHEY and CDR2 SVGAGI. V was pared by 2 bases and J by 8 bases, with 15 bases between. CDR3 nucleotides: TGTGCCAGCAGTTACCCCGGCAGGGACGGCGGCTACACCTTC. This sequence encodes CASSYPGRDGGYTF.

The J gene is TRBJ1-4, the V gene TRBV28; TRBD1 aligns across 9 bases. J lost 10 bases, V lost 8 bases, and 11 bases had no gene match. The CDR3 has 14 residues. Germline assignment: CDR1 MDHEN and CDR2 SYDVKM. The CDR3 DNA reads as TGTGCCAGCGAACATCGGACAGGGGAAGTAAAACTGTTTTTT. It encodes CASEHRTGEVKLFF.

This clone appeared a single time. A junction end diverges from the germline sequence, so it may reflect a read error. The chain combines TRBV2 with TRBJ2-4; tentatively, D is TRBD1 or TRBD2 (5 bases each). The CDR3 length is 15 residues. Germline CDR1 SNHLY, CDR2 FYNNEI. The CDR3 region has the DNA TGTGCCAGCAGAGAAGGGTTAGGGACGGAAAACATTCAGTACTTC. Translation: CASREGLGTENIQYF.

The chain is built from TRBV6-6 and TRBJ2-3; 9 positions match TRBD2. V shed 4 bases and J 4 bases; nucleotides not matched to a gene: 6. CDR3 size: 15 residues. Germline V gene data show CDR1 as MNHNY and CDR2 as SVGAGI (reference sequence). The CDR3 nucleotides are TGTGCCAGCAGTTTCCGAGCGGGGGGTTCAGATACGCAGTATTTT. This encodes CASSFRAGGSDTQYF.

This CDR3 is CASTENRGNTIYF. CDR3 coding DNA: TGTGCCAGTACCGAGAACAGGGGAAACACCATATATTTT. The J gene is TRBJ1-3, the V gene TRBV19; TRBD1 is a possible D gene (5 bases). Germline V gene data show CDR1 as LNHDA and CDR2 as SQIVND (reference sequence). CDR3 length equals 13 residues. Trimming shortened V by 7 bases and J by 4 bases, and 11 bases separated the two germline ends. The full variable domain, rest sourced from reference TRBV19 and TRBJ1-3, is DGGITQSPKYLFRKEGQNVTLSCEQNLNHDAMYWYRQDPGQGLRLIYYSQIVNDFQKGDIAEGYSVSREKKESFPLTVTSAQKNPTAFYLCASTENRGNTIYFGEGSWLTVV.

The rearrangement links TRBV10-1 to TRBJ1-2; D ambiguous. V lost 6 bases to trimming and J lost 5 bases, with 13 bases between them. There are 13 residues in the CDR3. Germline lookup yields CDR1 WNHNN and CDR2 SYGVQD (reference sequence). In DNA form, the CDR3 reads TGCGCCAGCAGCCTCAGCGGGCCTTATGGCTACACCTTC. Encoded protein: CASSLSGPYGYTF.

This clone turned up a few times. This sequence joins TRBV30 and TRBJ2-7, with unresolved D. The CDR3 totals 11 residues. Germline CDR1 reads GTSNPN; CDR2 reads SVGIG (reference sequence). V was clipped by 8 bases and J by 5 bases, with 13 bases between them. In DNA, the CDR3 is TGTGCCGGGAAGGTTTGGGACGAGCAGTACTTC. Its protein is CAGKVWDEQYF.

V usage is TRBV30 and J usage is TRBJ2-1; no definite D call. This CDR3 spans 12 amino acids. CDR1 and CDR2 (germline): GTSNPN, SVGIG (reference sequence). V was pared by 0 bases and J by 8 bases, with 8 bases between. The CDR3 sequence is CAWSVDNHEQFF. CDR3 nucleotides: TGTGCCTGGAGTGTAGACAACCATGAGCAGTTCTTC.

The V gene is TRBV2, the J gene TRBJ2-3; no reliable D call. This CDR3 region has 15 residues. CDR1 and CDR2 (germline): SNHLY, FYNNEI. The V end lost 7 bases, the J end lost 0 bases, and 14 bases lay between the germline ends. The CDR3 DNA reads as TGTGCCAGCACCCCCGGTACATTTAGCACAGATACGCAGTATTTT. Residues: CASTPGTFSTDTQYF.

This clone was seen more than once but under ten times. The rearrangement uses TRBV29-1 and TRBJ2-1, with D unclear. Germline lookup yields CDR1 SQVTM and CDR2 ANQGSEA. Trimming left V 4 bases short and J 5 bases short, with 9 bases between. The CDR3 covers 12 residues. CDR3 protein: CSVGRQHNEQFF. CDR3 coding DNA: TGCAGCGTTGGAAGGCAGCACAATGAGCAGTTCTTC.

This chain uses TRBV6-1 with TRBJ1-2; no clear D. Germline loops: CDR1 MNHNS, CDR2 SASEGT. Trimming left V 1 base short and J 3 bases short, with 6 bases between. This CDR3 has 13 amino acids. The CDR3 region has the DNA TGTGCCAGCAGTGAAGACAGCTACTATGGCTACACCTTC. Translated: CASSEDSYYGYTF.

This clone occurred once. The J gene is TRBJ1-6, the V gene TRBV3-1 (or the pseudogene TRBV3-2); D is unresolved. The V end lost 0 bases, the J end lost 9 bases, and 6 bases lay between the germline ends. The germline V gene has CDR1 LGHDT and CDR2 YNNKEL (reference sequence). There are 13 residues in the CDR3. CDR3 in DNA: TGTGCCAGCAGCCAAGAGAGGGCTTCACCCCTCCACTTT. Translated, it gives CASSQERASPLHF.

This clone was seen once. The V gene is TRBV7-9, the J gene TRBJ1-1; TRBD1 matches 7 bases. The V segment lost 4 bases and the J segment 5 bases; nucleotides outside the gene matches: 7. CDR1 is SEHNR and CDR2 is FQNEAQ in the germline V gene (reference sequence). CDR3 length equals 14 residues. CDR3 residues: CASSSTGVTTEAFF. DNA for the CDR3: TGTGCCAGCAGCTCTACAGGGGTGACGACTGAAGCTTTCTTT.

V usage is TRBV29-1 and J usage is TRBJ1-2; possibly TRBD1 for D (6 bases). This CDR3 comprises 11 residues. CDR1 is SQVTM and CDR2 is ANQGSEA in the germline V gene. The ends were cut back, 6 bases at V and 6 bases at J, with 11 bases in the middle. CDR3 in DNA: TGCAGCGTGTTCAGGGGAAATGGCTACACCTTC. It yields the protein CSVFRGNGYTF. The full variable domain, its missing parts supplied by reference TRBV29-1 and TRBJ1-2, is SAVISQKPSRDICQRGTSLTIQCQVDSQVTMMFWYRQQPGQSLTLIATANQGSEATYESGFVIDKFPISRPNLTFSTLTVSNMSPEDSSIYLCSVFRGNGYTFGSGTRLTVV.

The chain carries TRBV7-9 and TRBJ1-2; 7 nucleotides align to TRBD1. The V gene's germline CDR1 is SEHNR and CDR2 FQNEAQ (reference sequence). Losses at the gene ends were 5 bases for V and 3 bases for J; bases not matched to a gene: 12. The CDR3 length is 16 residues. The CDR3 sequence is CASSRNTGDKYYGYTF. CDR3 DNA: TGTGCCAGCAGCCGGAACACAGGGGATAAATACTATGGCTACACCTTC.

This clone turned up a few times. This rearrangement joins TRBV19 to TRBJ1-2; 8 bases agree with TRBD1. This CDR3 region has 13 residues. The junction had 2 bases not matched to a gene; V was cut back by 3 bases and J by 5 bases. Germline loops: CDR1 LNHDA, CDR2 SQIVND (reference sequence). For the CDR3, the DNA is TGTGCCAGTAGTATGGACAGGGCGTATGGCTACACCTTC. As protein: CASSMDRAYGYTF.

The V call is TRBV6-1, the J call TRBJ1-1; D possibly corresponds to TRBD1 (5 bases). The V end was cut by 2 bases, the J end by 0 bases, with 16 bases between. The CDR3 covers 17 residues. The germline CDR1 and CDR2 sequences are MNHNS and SASEGT. The CDR3 nucleotides read TGTGCCAGCAGTGAATACAGGCGTACTTCTATGAACACTGAAGCTTTCTTT. It specifies CASSEYRRTSMNTEAFF.

V usage is TRBV6-5 and J usage is TRBJ1-1; TRBD1 matches 7 bases. The CDR3 extends over 11 amino acids. The V gene's germline CDR1 is MNHEY and CDR2 SVGAGI. Germline trimming cut 5 bases from V and 8 bases from J; bases unmatched to any gene: 2. The CDR3 is CASSRGQEAFF. The DNA of the CDR3 is TGTGCCAGCAGTCGGGGACAGGAAGCTTTCTTT.

The J gene is TRBJ1-4, the V gene TRBV19, with D possibly matching TRBD1 (6 bases). The V gene lost 6 bases and the J gene lost 6 bases, with 11 bases spanning the gap. The V gene's germline CDR1 is LNHDA and CDR2 SQIVND (reference sequence). This CDR3 is 13 amino acids long. The CDR3 sequence is CASRGQPYEKLFF. Here the CDR3 DNA reads TGTGCCAGTAGAGGACAGCCCTATGAAAAACTGTTTTTT.

The sample holds a few counts of this clone. The chain carries TRBV6-6 and TRBJ2-7; 8 positions match TRBD1. V was pared by 4 bases and J by 6 bases, with 2 bases of the junction left unmatched. Germline V CDR1 and CDR2: MNHNY, SVGAGI (reference sequence). CDR3 length equals 12 residues. CDR3 DNA sequence: TGTGCCAGCAGTTCGACAGGGGTCGAGCAGTACTTC. Translating gives CASSSTGVEQYF.

The chain is built from TRBV5-4 and TRBJ2-3; 12 bases are shared with TRBD1. Germline trimming cut 2 bases from V and 10 bases from J; bases unmatched to any gene: 5. Germline CDR1 and CDR2: SGHNT and YYREEE (reference sequence). The CDR3 contains 14 residues. CDR3 DNA sequence: TGTGCCAGCAGCTTCGGGACAGGGGGCGATTCGCAGTATTTT. This translates into CASSFGTGGDSQYF.

This sequence joins TRBV5-4 and TRBJ1-2; unclear D gene. The CDR3 has 12 amino acids. Between the trimmed V and J ends, which lost 4 bases and 2 bases, there was a span of 6 bases. Germline values: CDR1 SGHNT, CDR2 YYREEE (reference sequence). CDR3 nucleotides: TGTGCCAGCAGCCCGGACAACTATGGCTACACCTTC. This encodes CASSPDNYGYTF.

The CDR3 DNA sequence: TGTGCCAGCAGCCTGGACCTCACAGATACGCAGTATTTT. This sequence encodes CASSLDLTDTQYF. The rearrangement uses TRBV11-2 and TRBJ2-3; no definite D call. Trimming left V 5 bases short and J 2 bases short, with 8 bases between. The germline V gene encodes CDR1 SGHAT and CDR2 FQNNGV. The length of the CDR3 is 13 residues.

This chain links TRBV10-1 with TRBJ1-1; TRBD1 might be the D (6 bases). CDR3 length: 18 residues. Trimming stripped 10 bases from V and 5 bases from J, with 32 bases between. Germline V gene data show CDR1 as WNHNN and CDR2 as SYGVQD (reference sequence). CDR3 in amino acids: CATKAIGNYGGAGTEAFF. The CDR3 DNA sequence: TGCGCCACCAAAGCGATAGGAAATTATGGGGGCGCGGGAACTGAAGCTTTCTTT.

The chain combines TRBV19 with TRBJ2-2, with TRBD1 matching over 10 bases. The germline V gene encodes CDR1 LNHDA and CDR2 SQIVND (reference sequence). V gave up 10 bases and J gave up 4 bases; unmatched junction bases: 9. CDR3 length equals 15 residues. CDR3 sequence (DNA): TGTGCCACCACCGGGACAGGGGACCGCACCGGGGAGCTGTTTTTT. It specifies CATTGTGDRTGELFF.

The chain joins TRBV7-9 to TRBJ1-4; TRBD1 aligns across 8 bases. The CDR3 runs 13 residues. The germline V gene has CDR1 SEHNR and CDR2 FQNEAQ (reference sequence). Trimming removed 5 bases from V and 7 bases from J; junction bases left unmatched: 3. The CDR3 DNA reads as TGTGCCAGCAGCAACAGGGGGTCTGAAAAACTGTTTTTT. This codes for CASSNRGSEKLFF. The variable domain in full, with the rest retrieved from reference TRBV7-9 and TRBJ1-4, is DTGVSQNPRHKITKRGQNVTFRCDPISEHNRLYWYRQTLGQGPEFLTYFQNEAQLEKSRLLSDRFSAERPKGSFSTLEIQRTEQGDSAMYLCASSNRGSEKLFFGSGTQLSVL.

This chain joins TRBV7-8 and TRBJ2-1; D perhaps matches TRBD2 (7 bases). The CDR3 extends over 14 amino acids. Trimming shortened V by 4 bases and J by 7 bases, and 14 bases separated the two germline ends. Germline lookup yields CDR1 SGHVS and CDR2 FQNEAQ. The CDR3 region has the DNA TGTGCCAGCAGCTCTCGCGCGGGGGCTAATGAGCAGTTCTTC. Protein product: CASSSRAGANEQFF. Drawing the rest from reference TRBV7-8 and TRBJ2-1, the complete variable domain is GAGVSQSPRYKVAKRGQDVALRCDPISGHVSLFWYQQALGQGPEFLTYFQNEAQLDKSGLPSDRFFAERPEGSVSTLKIQRTQQEDSAVYLCASSSRAGANEQFFGPGTRLTVL.

This chain joins TRBV25-1 and TRBJ1-1; no clear D gene. Trimming cost V 0 bases and J 11 bases, with 10 bases left between them. The V gene's germline CDR1 is MGHDK and CDR2 SYGVNS. The CDR3 loop spans 12 amino acids. CDR3 DNA sequence: TGTGCCAGCAGTGAATATGGGCGAGAGGCTTTCTTT. This codes for CASSEYGREAFF.

This chain uses TRBV2 with TRBJ1-2; the D is unclear. Germline CDR1 reads SNHLY; CDR2 reads FYNNEI. CDR3 length equals 13 residues. With 7 bases removed from V and 0 bases from J, the gap between germline ends came to 9 bases. The CDR3 DNA follows: TGTGCCAGCATGAGGGAGACTAACTATGGCTACACCTTC. Protein: CASMRETNYGYTF.

The chain links TRBV6-1 to TRBJ2-7; tentative D call: TRBD2 (5 bases). The CDR3 extends over 14 amino acids. In germline, CDR1 is MNHNS, CDR2 SASEGT. Trimming took 1 base from V and 2 from J, leaving 9 bases between them. The CDR3 sequence: CASSEEEDAYEQYF. The DNA for the CDR3 is TGTGCCAGCAGTGAAGAGGAGGATGCCTACGAGCAGTACTTC.

For the CDR3, the DNA is TGTGCCAGCAGCTTCCAAGGGGGGCCTGGCCAGTTCTTC. Amino acid sequence: CASSFQGGPGQFF. The rearrangement links TRBV7-2 to TRBJ2-1; D is perhaps TRBD1 or TRBD2 (6 bases each). There are 13 residues in the CDR3. Trimming took 3 bases from V and 13 from J, leaving 16 bases between them. CDR1 and CDR2 from the germline V gene are SGHTA and FQGNSA.

This clone has a single count. V and J are TRBV7-2 and TRBJ2-5; TRBD2 agrees at 10 bases. V dropped 2 bases and J dropped 6; count of bases not matched to a gene: 3. In germline, CDR1 is SGHTA, CDR2 FQGNSA. The CDR3 is 14 residues long. This CDR3 reads CASSLQRGGQTQYF. CDR3 in DNA: TGTGCCAGCAGCTTACAGCGGGGGGGACAGACCCAGTACTTC. Supplemented by reference TRBV7-2 and TRBJ2-5, the full variable domain reads GAGVSQSPSNKVTEKGKDVELRCDPISGHTALYWYRQSLGQGLEFLIYFQGNSAPDKSGLPSDRFSAERTGGSVSTLTIQRTQQEDSAVYLCASSLQRGGQTQYFGPGTRLLVL.